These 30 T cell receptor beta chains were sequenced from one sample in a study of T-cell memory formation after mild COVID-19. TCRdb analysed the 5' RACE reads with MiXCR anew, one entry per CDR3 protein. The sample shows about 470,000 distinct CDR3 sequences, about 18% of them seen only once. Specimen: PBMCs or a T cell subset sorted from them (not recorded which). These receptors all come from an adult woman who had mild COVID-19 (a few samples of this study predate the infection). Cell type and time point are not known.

CDR3 nucleotide sequence: TGCAGTGCTAGAGAAGCGGGACAGGGAGCAGATACGCAGTATTTT. This translates into CSAREAGQGADTQYF. V and J are TRBV20-1 and TRBJ2-3; TRBD1 aligns across 9 bases. The CDR3 contains 15 residues. Germline values: CDR1 DFQATT, CDR2 SNEGSKA (reference sequence). V dropped 0 bases and J dropped 4; count of bases not matched to a gene: 5.

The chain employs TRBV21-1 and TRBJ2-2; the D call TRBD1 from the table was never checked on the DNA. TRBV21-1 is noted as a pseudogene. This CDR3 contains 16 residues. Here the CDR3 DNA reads TGTGCCAGCAGCAAAGTAACGACAGCACCCACCGGGGAGCTGTTTTTT. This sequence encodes CASSKVTTAPTGELFF.

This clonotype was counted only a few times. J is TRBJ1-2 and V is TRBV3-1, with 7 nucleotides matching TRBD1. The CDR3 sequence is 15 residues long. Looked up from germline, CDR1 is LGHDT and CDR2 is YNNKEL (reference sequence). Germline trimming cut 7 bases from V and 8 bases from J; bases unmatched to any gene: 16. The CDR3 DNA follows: TGTGCCAGCACCGGGACAGCGGGTTTGGCGCAAGGCTACACCTTC. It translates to CASTGTAGLAQGYTF.

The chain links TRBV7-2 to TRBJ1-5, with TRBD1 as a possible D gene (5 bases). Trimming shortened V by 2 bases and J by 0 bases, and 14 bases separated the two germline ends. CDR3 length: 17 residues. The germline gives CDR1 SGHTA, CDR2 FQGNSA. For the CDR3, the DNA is TGTGCCAGCAGCTTATCTGGCAGGGTAACTAGCAATCAGCCCCAGCATTTT. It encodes CASSLSGRVTSNQPQHF. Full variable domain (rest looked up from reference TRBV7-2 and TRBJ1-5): GAGVSQSPSNKVTEKGKDVELRCDPISGHTALYWYRQSLGQGLEFLIYFQGNSAPDKSGLPSDRFSAERTGGSVSTLTIQRTQQEDSAVYLCASSLSGRVTSNQPQHFGDGTRLSIL.

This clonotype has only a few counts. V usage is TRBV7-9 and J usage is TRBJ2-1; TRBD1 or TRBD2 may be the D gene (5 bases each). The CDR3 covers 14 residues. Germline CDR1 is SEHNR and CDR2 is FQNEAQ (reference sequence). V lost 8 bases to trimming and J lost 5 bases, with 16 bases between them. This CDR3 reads CASGPRGADNEQFF. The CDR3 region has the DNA TGTGCCAGCGGACCTAGGGGAGCGGACAATGAGCAGTTCTTC.

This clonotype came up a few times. CDR3 DNA: TGCAGTGCTTCAATAGCGGATGGCTCCTACGAGCAGTACTTC. Translated, it gives CSASIADGSYEQYF. This sequence joins TRBV20-1 and TRBJ2-7, with D perhaps matching TRBD2 (6 bases). The CDR3 has 14 residues. V was shortened by 5 bases and J by 0 bases, with 14 bases between the two germline ends. Germline CDR1 is DFQATT and CDR2 is SNEGSKA (reference sequence).

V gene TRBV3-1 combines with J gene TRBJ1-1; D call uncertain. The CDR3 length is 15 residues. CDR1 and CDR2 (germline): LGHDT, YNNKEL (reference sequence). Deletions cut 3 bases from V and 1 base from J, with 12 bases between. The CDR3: CASSHNPSPNTEAFF. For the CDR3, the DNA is TGTGCCAGCAGCCACAATCCCTCACCGAACACTGAAGCTTTCTTT.

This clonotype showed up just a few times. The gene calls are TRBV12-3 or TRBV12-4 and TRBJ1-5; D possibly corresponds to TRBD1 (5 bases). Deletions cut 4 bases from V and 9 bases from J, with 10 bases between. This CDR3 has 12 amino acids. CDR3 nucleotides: TGTGCCAGCAGTTGGCAGGGTCGGCCCCAGCATTTT. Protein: CASSWQGRPQHF.

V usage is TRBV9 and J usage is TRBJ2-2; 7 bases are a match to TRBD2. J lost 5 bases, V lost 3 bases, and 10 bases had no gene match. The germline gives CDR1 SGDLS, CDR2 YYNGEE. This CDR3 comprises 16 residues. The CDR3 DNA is TGTGCCAGCAGCGAGGGGTCTTGGGGGGGAACCGGGGAGCTGTTTTTT. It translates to CASSEGSWGGTGELFF.

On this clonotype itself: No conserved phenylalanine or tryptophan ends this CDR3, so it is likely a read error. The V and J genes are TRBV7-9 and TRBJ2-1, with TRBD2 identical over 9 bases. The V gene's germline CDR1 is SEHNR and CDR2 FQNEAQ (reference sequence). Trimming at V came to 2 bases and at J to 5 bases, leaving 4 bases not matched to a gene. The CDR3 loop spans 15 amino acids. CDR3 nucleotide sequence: TGTGCCAGCAGCTTATTTTCTAGCGGGGACAATGAGCAGTTCTTA. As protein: CASSLFSSGDNEQFL.

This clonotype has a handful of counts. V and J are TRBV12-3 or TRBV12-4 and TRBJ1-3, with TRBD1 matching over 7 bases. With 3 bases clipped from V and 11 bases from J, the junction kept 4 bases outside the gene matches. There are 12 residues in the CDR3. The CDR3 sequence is CASSLGTVPIYF. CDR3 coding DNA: TGTGCCAGCAGTTTGGGGACAGTTCCCATATATTTT.

CDR3 sequence: CSARDHGGLTGFSLGTEAFF. In nucleotides, the CDR3 is TGCAGTGCTAGAGATCATGGCGGATTGACAGGGTTCAGCTTGGGCACTGAAGCTTTCTTT. This sequence joins TRBV20-1 and TRBJ1-1; 7 nucleotides agree with TRBD1. With V trimmed by 0 bases and J by 4 bases, 23 bases remained unmatched. The CDR3 is 20 residues long. Germline V gene sequence: CDR1 DFQATT, CDR2 SNEGSKA (reference sequence).

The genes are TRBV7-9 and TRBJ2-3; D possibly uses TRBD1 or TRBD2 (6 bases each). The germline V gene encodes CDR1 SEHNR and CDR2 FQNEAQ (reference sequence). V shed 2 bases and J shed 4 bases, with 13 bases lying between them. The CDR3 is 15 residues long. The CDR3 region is CASSLMGGFADTQYF. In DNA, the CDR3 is TGTGCCAGCAGCTTAATGGGGGGCTTTGCAGATACGCAGTATTTT.

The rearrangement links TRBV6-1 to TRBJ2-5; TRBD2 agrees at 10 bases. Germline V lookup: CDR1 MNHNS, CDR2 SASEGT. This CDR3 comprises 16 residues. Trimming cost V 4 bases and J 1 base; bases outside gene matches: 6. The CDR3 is CASSGRSGGRQETQYF. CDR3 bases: TGTGCCAGCAGTGGACGTAGCGGGGGGCGCCAAGAGACCCAGTACTTC.

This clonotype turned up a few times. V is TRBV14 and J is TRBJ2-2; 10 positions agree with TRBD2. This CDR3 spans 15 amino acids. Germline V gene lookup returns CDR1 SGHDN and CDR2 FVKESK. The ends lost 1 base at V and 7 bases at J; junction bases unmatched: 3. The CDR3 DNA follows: TGTGCCAGCAGCCAAGTAGGACTAGCGGTCGGGGAGCTGTTTTTT. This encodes CASSQVGLAVGELFF.

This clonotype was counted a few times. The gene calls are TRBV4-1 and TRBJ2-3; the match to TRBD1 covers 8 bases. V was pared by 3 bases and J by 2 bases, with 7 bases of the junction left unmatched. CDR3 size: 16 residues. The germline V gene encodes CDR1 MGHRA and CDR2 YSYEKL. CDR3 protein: CASSHLGQENTDTQYF. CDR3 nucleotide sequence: TGCGCCAGCAGCCACCTGGGACAGGAGAACACAGATACGCAGTATTTT.

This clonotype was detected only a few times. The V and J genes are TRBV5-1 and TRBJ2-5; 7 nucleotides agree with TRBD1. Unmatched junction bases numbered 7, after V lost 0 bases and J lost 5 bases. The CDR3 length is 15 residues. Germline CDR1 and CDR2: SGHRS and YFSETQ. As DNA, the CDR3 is TGCGCCAGCAGCTTGGGACAGGGATTGATCGAGACCCAGTACTTC. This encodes CASSLGQGLIETQYF.

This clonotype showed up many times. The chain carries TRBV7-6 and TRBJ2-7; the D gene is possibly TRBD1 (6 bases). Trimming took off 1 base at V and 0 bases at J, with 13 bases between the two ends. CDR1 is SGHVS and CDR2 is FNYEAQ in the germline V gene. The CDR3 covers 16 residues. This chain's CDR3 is CASSLGIRGHSYEQYF. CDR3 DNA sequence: TGTGCCAGCAGCTTAGGCATCAGGGGCCACTCCTACGAGCAGTACTTC.

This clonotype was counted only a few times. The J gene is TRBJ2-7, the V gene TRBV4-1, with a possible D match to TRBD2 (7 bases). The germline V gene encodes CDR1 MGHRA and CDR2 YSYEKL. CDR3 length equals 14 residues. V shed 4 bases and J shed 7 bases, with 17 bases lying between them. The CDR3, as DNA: TGCGCCAGCAGCCCTTTCGGGGGGCGGCGAGAGCAGTACTTC. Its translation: CASSPFGGRREQYF.

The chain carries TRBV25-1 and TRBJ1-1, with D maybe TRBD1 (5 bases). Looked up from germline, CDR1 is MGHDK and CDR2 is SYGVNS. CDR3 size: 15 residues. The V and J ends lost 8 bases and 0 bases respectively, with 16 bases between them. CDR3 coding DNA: TGTGCCAGCCAAGAAAAGGGGCCCATGAACACTGAAGCTTTCTTT. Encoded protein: CASQEKGPMNTEAFF.

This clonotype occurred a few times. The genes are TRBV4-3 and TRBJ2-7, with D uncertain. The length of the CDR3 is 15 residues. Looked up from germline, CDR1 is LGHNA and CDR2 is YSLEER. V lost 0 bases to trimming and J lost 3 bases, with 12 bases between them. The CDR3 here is CASSQDVGLHYEQYF. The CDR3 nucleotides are TGCGCCAGCAGCCAAGACGTAGGGCTACACTACGAGCAGTACTTC.

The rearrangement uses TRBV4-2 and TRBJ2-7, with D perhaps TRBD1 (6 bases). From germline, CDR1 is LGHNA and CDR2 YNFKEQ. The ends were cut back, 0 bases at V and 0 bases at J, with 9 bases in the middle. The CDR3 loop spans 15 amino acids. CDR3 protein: CASSQERGNSYEQYF. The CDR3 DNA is TGTGCCAGCAGCCAAGAGAGGGGGAACTCCTACGAGCAGTACTTC.

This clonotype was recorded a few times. CDR3 residues: CASSLISLAGRRVNGETQYF. CDR3 in DNA: TGTGCCAGCAGCTTAATCTCCCTAGCGGGGAGGAGAGTAAATGGAGAGACCCAGTACTTC. The chain has TRBV11-3 and TRBJ2-5, with 9 bases aligning to TRBD2. The J segment lost 4 bases and the V segment lost 2 bases, leaving 20 bases of the junction unmatched. CDR1 and CDR2 (germline): SGHNT, YENEEA. This CDR3 spans 20 amino acids.

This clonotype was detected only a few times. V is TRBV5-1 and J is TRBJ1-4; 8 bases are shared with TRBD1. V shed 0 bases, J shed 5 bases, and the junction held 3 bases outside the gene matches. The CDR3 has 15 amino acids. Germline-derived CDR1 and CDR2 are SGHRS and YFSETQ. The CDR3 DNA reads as TGCGCCAGCAGCTTGGTCACAGGGGGGAATGAAAAACTGTTTTTT. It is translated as CASSLVTGGNEKLFF.

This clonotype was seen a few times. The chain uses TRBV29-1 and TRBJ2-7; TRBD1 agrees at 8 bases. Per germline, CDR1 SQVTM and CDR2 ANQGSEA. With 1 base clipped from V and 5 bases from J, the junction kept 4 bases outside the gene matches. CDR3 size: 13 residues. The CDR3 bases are TGCAGCGTTGAAGGGACAGGGAACCACGAGCAGTACTTC. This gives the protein CSVEGTGNHEQYF.

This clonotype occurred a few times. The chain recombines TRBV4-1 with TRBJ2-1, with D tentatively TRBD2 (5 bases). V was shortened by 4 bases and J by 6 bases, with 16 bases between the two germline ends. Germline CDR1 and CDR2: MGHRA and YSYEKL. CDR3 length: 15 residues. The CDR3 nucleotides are TGCGCCAGCAGCCTTTTAGCAACGGCGGGCAATGAGCAGTTCTTC. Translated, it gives CASSLLATAGNEQFF.

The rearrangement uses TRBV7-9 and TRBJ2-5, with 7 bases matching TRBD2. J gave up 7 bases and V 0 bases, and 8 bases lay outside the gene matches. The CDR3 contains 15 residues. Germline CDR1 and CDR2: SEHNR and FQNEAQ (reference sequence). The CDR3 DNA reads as TGTGCCAGCAGCTTAGCGCTGGGGCAGCGGGGGACCCAGTACTTC. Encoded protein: CASSLALGQRGTQYF.

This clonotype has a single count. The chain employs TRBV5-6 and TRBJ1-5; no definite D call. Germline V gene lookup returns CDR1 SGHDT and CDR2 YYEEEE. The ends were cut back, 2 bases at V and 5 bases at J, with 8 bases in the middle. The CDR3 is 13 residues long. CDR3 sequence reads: CASSFGSYQPQHF. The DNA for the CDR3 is TGTGCCAGCAGCTTCGGGTCCTATCAGCCCCAGCATTTT.

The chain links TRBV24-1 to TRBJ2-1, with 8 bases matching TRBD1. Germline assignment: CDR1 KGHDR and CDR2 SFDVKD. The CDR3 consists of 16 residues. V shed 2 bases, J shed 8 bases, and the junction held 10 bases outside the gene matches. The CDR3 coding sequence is TGTGCCACCAGTGATTCCCGGACAGGGATTATCCATGAGCAGTTCTTC. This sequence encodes CATSDSRTGIIHEQFF.

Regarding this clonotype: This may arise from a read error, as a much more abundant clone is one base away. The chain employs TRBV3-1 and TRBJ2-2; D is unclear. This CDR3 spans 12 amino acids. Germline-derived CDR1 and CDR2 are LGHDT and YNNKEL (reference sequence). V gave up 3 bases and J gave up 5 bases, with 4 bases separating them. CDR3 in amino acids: CASSHSTGELFF. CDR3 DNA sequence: TGTGCCAGCAGCCACAGTACCGGGGAGCTGTTTTTT.